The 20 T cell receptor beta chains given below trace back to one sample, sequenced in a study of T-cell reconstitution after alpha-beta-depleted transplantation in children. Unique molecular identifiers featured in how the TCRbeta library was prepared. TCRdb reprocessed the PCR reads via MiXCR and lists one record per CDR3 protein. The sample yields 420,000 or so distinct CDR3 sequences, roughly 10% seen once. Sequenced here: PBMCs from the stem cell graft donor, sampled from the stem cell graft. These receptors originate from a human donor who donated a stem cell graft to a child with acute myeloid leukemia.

The CDR3 here is CSARDRVLGTDTQYF. CDR3 DNA: TGCAGTGCTAGGGACAGGGTGTTAGGCACAGATACGCAGTATTTT. The chain uses TRBV20-1 and TRBJ2-3; 8 bases are a match to TRBD1. The CDR3 extends over 15 amino acids. In germline, CDR1 is DFQATT, CDR2 SNEGSKA (reference sequence). The V gene end was trimmed by 3 bases and the J gene end by 1 base; junction bases not matched to a gene: 6.

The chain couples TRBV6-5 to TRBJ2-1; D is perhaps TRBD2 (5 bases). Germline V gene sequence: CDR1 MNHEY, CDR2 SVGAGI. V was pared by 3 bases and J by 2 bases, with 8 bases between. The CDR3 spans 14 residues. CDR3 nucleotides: TGTGCCAGCAGTTATGAGGGTCCCTACAATGAGCAGTTCTTC. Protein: CASSYEGPYNEQFF.

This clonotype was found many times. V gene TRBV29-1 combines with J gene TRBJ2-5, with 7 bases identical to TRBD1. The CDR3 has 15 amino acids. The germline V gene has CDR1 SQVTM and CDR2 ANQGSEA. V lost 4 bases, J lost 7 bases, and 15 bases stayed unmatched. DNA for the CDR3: TGCAGCGTTGTCGGGACAGTTACCAACAAGGCGACCCAGTACTTC. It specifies CSVVGTVTNKATQYF. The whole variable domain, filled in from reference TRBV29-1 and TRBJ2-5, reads SAVISQKPSRDICQRGTSLTIQCQVDSQVTMMFWYRQQPGQSLTLIATANQGSEATYESGFVIDKFPISRPNLTFSTLTVSNMSPEDSSIYLCSVVGTVTNKATQYFGPGTRLLVL.

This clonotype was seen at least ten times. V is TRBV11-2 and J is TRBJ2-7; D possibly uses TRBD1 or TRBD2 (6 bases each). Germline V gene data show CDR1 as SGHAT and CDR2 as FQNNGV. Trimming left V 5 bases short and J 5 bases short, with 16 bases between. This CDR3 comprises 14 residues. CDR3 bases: TGTGCCAGCAGCCCCCAGGCGGGACACCACGAGCAGTACTTC. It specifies CASSPQAGHHEQYF.

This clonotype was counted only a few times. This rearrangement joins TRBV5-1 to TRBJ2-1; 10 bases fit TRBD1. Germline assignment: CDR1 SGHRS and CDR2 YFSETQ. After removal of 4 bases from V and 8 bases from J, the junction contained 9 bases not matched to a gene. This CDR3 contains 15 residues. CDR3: CASSPWDRGSDEQFF. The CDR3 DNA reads TGCGCCAGCAGCCCTTGGGACAGGGGCAGCGATGAGCAGTTCTTC.

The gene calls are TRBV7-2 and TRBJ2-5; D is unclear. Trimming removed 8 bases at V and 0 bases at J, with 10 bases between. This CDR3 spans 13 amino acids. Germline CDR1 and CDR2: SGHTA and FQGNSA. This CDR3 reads CASVKTNQETQYF. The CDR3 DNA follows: TGTGCCAGCGTCAAAACTAACCAAGAGACCCAGTACTTC.

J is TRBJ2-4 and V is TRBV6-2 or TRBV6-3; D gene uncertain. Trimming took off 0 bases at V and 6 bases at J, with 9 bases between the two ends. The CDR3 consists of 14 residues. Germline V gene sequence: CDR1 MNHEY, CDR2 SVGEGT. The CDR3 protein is CASSYSGSSNIQYF. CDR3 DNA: TGTGCCAGCAGTTACTCGGGCAGCTCAAACATTCAGTACTTC.

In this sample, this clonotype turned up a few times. CDR3 amino acids: CASSEPGDYGYTF. The CDR3 coding sequence is TGTGCCAGCAGTGAACCCGGGGACTATGGCTACACCTTC. This chain connects TRBV25-1 to TRBJ1-2; D gene unclear. Trimming removed 2 bases from V and 3 bases from J, with 7 bases in between. Germline values: CDR1 MGHDK, CDR2 SYGVNS. The CDR3 is 13 residues long.

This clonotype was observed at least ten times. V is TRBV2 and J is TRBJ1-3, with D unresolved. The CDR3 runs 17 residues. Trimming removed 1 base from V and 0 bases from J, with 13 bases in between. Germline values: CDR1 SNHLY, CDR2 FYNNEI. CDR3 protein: CASSEEGGGSSGNTIYF. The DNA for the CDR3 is TGTGCCAGCAGTGAAGAAGGAGGTGGAAGCTCTGGAAACACCATATATTTT.

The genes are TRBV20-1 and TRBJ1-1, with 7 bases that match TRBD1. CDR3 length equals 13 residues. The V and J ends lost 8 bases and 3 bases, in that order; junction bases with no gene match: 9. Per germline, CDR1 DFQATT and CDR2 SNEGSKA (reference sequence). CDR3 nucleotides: TGCAGTACCCAGGGGGGCGGGGACACTGAAGCTTTCTTT. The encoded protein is CSTQGGGDTEAFF.

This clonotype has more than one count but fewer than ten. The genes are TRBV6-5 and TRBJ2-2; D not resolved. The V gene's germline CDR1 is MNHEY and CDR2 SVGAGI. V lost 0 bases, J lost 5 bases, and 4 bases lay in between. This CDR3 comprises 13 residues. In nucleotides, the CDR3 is TGTGCCAGCAGTTACTCAGAAACCGGGGAGCTGTTTTTT. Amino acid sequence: CASSYSETGELFF.

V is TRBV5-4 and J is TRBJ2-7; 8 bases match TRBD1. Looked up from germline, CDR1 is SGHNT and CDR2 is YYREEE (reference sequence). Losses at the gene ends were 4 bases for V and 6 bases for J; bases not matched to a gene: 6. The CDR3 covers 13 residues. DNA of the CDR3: TGTGCCAGCAGCGTGGCAGGGGGCCTCGAGCAGTACGTC. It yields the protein CASSVAGGLEQYV.

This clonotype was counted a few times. The CDR3: CASTPGGAGGSEAFF. The DNA for the CDR3 is TGTGCCAGCACCCCCGGGGGGGCAGGGGGTTCTGAAGCTTTCTTT. The chain is built from TRBV12-3 or TRBV12-4 and TRBJ1-1, with 7 nucleotides matching TRBD1. Germline trimming cut 7 bases from V and 6 bases from J; bases unmatched to any gene: 14. This CDR3 has 15 amino acids.

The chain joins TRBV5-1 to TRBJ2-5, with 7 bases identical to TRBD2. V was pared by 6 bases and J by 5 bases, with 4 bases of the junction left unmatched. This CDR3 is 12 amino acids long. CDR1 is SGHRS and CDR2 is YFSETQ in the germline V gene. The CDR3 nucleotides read TGCGCCAGCACCACAGCGGGGGAGACCCAGTACTTC. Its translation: CASTTAGETQYF.

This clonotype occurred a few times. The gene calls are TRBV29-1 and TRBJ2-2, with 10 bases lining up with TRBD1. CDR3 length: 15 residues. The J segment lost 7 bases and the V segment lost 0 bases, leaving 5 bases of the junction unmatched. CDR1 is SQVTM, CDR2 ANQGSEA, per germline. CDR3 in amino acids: CSVEDQDRGGGELFF. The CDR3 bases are TGCAGCGTTGAAGATCAGGACAGGGGGGGCGGGGAGCTGTTTTTT.

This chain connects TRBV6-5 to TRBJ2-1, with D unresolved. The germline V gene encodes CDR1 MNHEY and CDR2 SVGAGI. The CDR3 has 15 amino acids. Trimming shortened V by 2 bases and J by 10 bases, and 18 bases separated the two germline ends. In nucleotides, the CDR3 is TGTGCCAGCAGTTACGGTCTCCTCCGACAATGGGAGCAGTTCTTC. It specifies CASSYGLLRQWEQFF.

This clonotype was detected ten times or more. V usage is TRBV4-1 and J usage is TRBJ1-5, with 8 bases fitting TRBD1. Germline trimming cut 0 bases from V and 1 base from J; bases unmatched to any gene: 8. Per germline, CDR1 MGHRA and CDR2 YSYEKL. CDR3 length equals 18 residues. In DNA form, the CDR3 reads TGCGCCAGCAGCCAAGAACCGAGGACAGGGTTAAGCAATCAGCCCCAGCATTTT. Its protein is CASSQEPRTGLSNQPQHF.

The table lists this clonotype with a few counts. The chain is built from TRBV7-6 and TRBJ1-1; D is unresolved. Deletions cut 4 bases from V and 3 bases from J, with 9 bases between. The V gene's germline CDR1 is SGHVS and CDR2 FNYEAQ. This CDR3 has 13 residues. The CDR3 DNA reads TGTGCCAGCAGCTCGCAGCTGTACACTGAAGCTTTCTTT. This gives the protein CASSSQLYTEAFF.

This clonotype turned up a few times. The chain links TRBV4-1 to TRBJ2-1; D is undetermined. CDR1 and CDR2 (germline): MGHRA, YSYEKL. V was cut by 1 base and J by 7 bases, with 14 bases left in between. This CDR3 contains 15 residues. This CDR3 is CASSQGPNSGNEQFF. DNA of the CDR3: TGCGCCAGCAGCCAAGGGCCGAACTCGGGTAATGAGCAGTTCTTC.

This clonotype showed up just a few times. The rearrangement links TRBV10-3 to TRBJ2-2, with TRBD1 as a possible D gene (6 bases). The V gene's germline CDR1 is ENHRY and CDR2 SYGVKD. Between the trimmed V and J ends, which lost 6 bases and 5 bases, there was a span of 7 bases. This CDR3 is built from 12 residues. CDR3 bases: TGTGCCATCAGCGACAGGACCGGGGAGCTGTTTTTT. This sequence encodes CAISDRTGELFF.